Listed below are T cell receptor beta chains from one sample, sequenced in a study of Graves' ophthalmopathy and Graves' hyperthyroidism. TCRdb analysed the multiplex PCR reads with MiXCR anew, one entry per CDR3 protein. The table includes fewer than 250,000 distinct CDR3 sequences, 25% to 30% detected once. The sample comprised peripheral blood. Every receptor here comes from a middle-aged man with Graves' ophthalmopathy. The CDR3 runs from the conserved cysteine through the conserved F or W. The order of the fields is V gene, clone size, J gene, D gene, CDR3 protein, CDR3 DNA. The D gene is left open where the match is weak. Where a row states a size, it is once, few, many or the class of an expanded clone; other rows omit it.

v_call: TRBV13
clone_size: many
j_call: TRBJ2-7
d_call: TRBD1
cdr3_aa: CASSFTGGIDEQYF
cdr3_nt: TGTGCCAGCAGCTTCACAGGGGGCATCGACGAGCAGTACTTC

v_call: TRBV11-1
clone_size: many
j_call: TRBJ2-5
d_call: TRBD1
cdr3_aa: CASSPHPGTGLETQYF
cdr3_nt: TGTGCCAGCAGCCCACACCCCGGGACAGGGCTGGAGACCCAGTACTTC

v_call: TRBV12-3/TRBV12-4
clone_size: few
j_call: TRBJ1-2
d_call: -
cdr3_aa: CASSGGSYGYTF
cdr3_nt: TGTGCCAGCAGTGGTGGGAGCTATGGCTACACCTTC

v_call: TRBV5-4
clone_size: many
j_call: TRBJ2-7
d_call: TRBD2
cdr3_aa: CASSLALAGGMNEQYF
cdr3_nt: TGTGCCAGCAGCTTGGCACTAGCGGGAGGTATGAACGAGCAGTACTTC

v_call: TRBV12-3/TRBV12-4
clone_size: -
j_call: TRBJ2-1
d_call: -
cdr3_aa: CASSFVTNNEQFF
cdr3_nt: TGTGCCAGCAGTTTTGTTACGAACAATGAGCAGTTCTTC

v_call: TRBV2
clone_size: many
j_call: TRBJ2-7
d_call: -
cdr3_aa: CASSIGHGQYF
cdr3_nt: TGTGCCAGCAGTATCGGACACGGGCAGTACTTC

v_call: TRBV20-1
clone_size: many
j_call: TRBJ2-7
d_call: -
cdr3_aa: CSATPETVGSYEQYF
cdr3_nt: TGCAGTGCTACACCGGAGACAGTCGGCTCCTACGAGCAGTACTTC

v_call: TRBV2
clone_size: many
j_call: TRBJ2-5
d_call: TRBD1
cdr3_aa: CASSEWDRGRQGGETQYF
cdr3_nt: TGTGCCAGCAGCGAGTGGGACAGGGGGCGTCAGGGTGGAGAGACCCAGTACTTC

v_call: TRBV11-2
clone_size: -
j_call: TRBJ2-6
d_call: TRBD1
cdr3_aa: CASRGQGAAGANVLTF
cdr3_nt: TGTGCCAGCAGAGGACAGGGGGCTGCAGGGGCCAACGTCCTGACTTTC

v_call: TRBV19
clone_size: many
j_call: TRBJ1-2
d_call: -
cdr3_aa: CASGGQGYYGYTF
cdr3_nt: TGTGCCAGTGGGGGCCAGGGCTACTATGGCTACACCTTC

v_call: TRBV3-1
clone_size: many
j_call: TRBJ2-7
d_call: TRBD1
cdr3_aa: CASSQDRGQGKQYF
cdr3_nt: TGTGCCAGCAGCCAAGATCGGGGACAGGGCAAGCAGTACTTC

v_call: TRBV6-1
clone_size: many
j_call: TRBJ2-7
d_call: TRBD1
cdr3_aa: CASIPRTGLYEQYF
cdr3_nt: TGTGCCAGCATTCCCAGGACAGGGCTCTACGAGCAGTACTTC

v_call: TRBV7-9
clone_size: many
j_call: TRBJ2-7
d_call: TRBD2
cdr3_aa: CASSILAGDSYEQYF
cdr3_nt: TGTGCCAGCAGCATACTAGCGGGAGACTCTTACGAGCAGTACTTC

v_call: TRBV7-2
clone_size: many
j_call: TRBJ2-7
d_call: -
cdr3_aa: CASSLAAGGLEQYF
cdr3_nt: TGTGCCAGCAGCTTAGCCGCCGGGGGCCTCGAGCAGTACTTC

v_call: TRBV4-3
clone_size: many
j_call: TRBJ1-2
d_call: TRBD1
cdr3_aa: CASSHGTGNGYTF
cdr3_nt: TGCGCCAGCAGCCACGGGACAGGGAATGGCTACACCTTC

v_call: TRBV6-4
clone_size: many
j_call: TRBJ1-5
d_call: TRBD1
cdr3_aa: CASALKGGQGINQPQHF
cdr3_nt: TGTGCCAGCGCTCTCAAGGGGGGACAGGGGATCAATCAGCCCCAGCATTTT

v_call: TRBV7-2
clone_size: -
j_call: TRBJ2-5
d_call: -
cdr3_aa: CASSLEREETQYF
cdr3_nt: TGTGCCAGCAGCTTAGAACGAGAAGAGACCCAGTACTTC

v_call: TRBV4-1
clone_size: many
j_call: TRBJ2-7
d_call: -
cdr3_aa: CASSPHPGDGNYEQYF
cdr3_nt: TGCGCCAGCAGCCCACACCCTGGGGACGGAAACTACGAGCAGTACTTC

v_call: TRBV12-3/TRBV12-4
clone_size: many
j_call: TRBJ2-7
d_call: -
cdr3_aa: CASSTTRGTAEQYF
cdr3_nt: TGTGCCAGCAGTACCACAAGGGGTACGGCGGAGCAGTACTTC

v_call: TRBV15
clone_size: many
j_call: TRBJ2-7
d_call: -
cdr3_aa: CATSSEGRSYEQYF
cdr3_nt: TGTGCCACCAGCAGTGAAGGGCGTTCCTACGAGCAGTACTTC

v_call: TRBV6-2/TRBV6-3
clone_size: many
j_call: TRBJ1-1
d_call: -
cdr3_aa: CASTVRQGTNHEAFF
cdr3_nt: TGTGCCAGCACCGTACGGCAGGGGACGAATCATGAAGCTTTCTTT

v_call: TRBV29-1
clone_size: many
j_call: TRBJ2-7
d_call: -
cdr3_aa: CSVESAYEQYF
cdr3_nt: TGCAGCGTTGAATCGGCCTACGAGCAGTACTTC

v_call: TRBV12-3/TRBV12-4
clone_size: many
j_call: TRBJ1-5
d_call: -
cdr3_aa: CASSLGGPLYSNQPQHF
cdr3_nt: TGTGCCAGCAGTTTAGGGGGCCCCTTATATAGCAATCAGCCCCAGCATTTT

v_call: TRBV28
clone_size: many
j_call: TRBJ2-7
d_call: -
cdr3_aa: CASSSLLITPRGYEQYF
cdr3_nt: TGTGCCAGCAGTTCCCTCCTCATTACGCCGAGAGGCTACGAGCAGTACTTC

v_call: TRBV28
clone_size: many
j_call: TRBJ1-2
d_call: -
cdr3_aa: CASSLIRVLYGYTF
cdr3_nt: TGTGCCAGCAGTTTAATAAGGGTTCTATATGGCTACACCTTC

v_call: TRBV11-3
clone_size: many
j_call: TRBJ2-7
d_call: TRBD1
cdr3_aa: CASSRTGTYEQYF
cdr3_nt: TGTGCCAGCAGCCGGACAGGGACCTACGAGCAGTACTTC

v_call: TRBV6-5
clone_size: many
j_call: TRBJ2-5
d_call: TRBD1
cdr3_aa: CASSWTGSETQYF
cdr3_nt: TGTGCCAGCAGTTGGACAGGGAGCGAGACCCAGTACTTC

v_call: TRBV6-5
clone_size: -
j_call: TRBJ1-1
d_call: -
cdr3_aa: CASSYSGEKEAFF
cdr3_nt: TGTGCCAGCAGTTACTCCGGAGAGAAGGAAGCTTTCTTT

v_call: TRBV6-5
clone_size: many
j_call: TRBJ1-1
d_call: -
cdr3_aa: CASSYTGTEAFF
cdr3_nt: TGTGCCAGCAGTTACACGGGTACTGAAGCTTTCTTT